This TCR beta chain was identified during a study of cytomegalovirus exposure and HLA in healthy donors. Vbeta (60) and Jbeta (13) primers were used in the PCR. Only in-frame clones appear in the TCRdb table, and some are missing; sequencing was by immunoSEQ multiplex PCR. The sample has around 57,000 clones; around 89% are singletons. This clone was detected only once. This TCR came from a man aged 25-45 years in good health and CMV-seropositive. The specimen was PBMCs.

Here the CDR3 reads CASSSTVYTEAFF. CDR3 coding DNA: TGTGCCAGCAGTAGTACAGTTTACACTGAAGCTTTCTTT. The chain is built from TRBV6-5 and TRBJ1-1, with D unclear. CDR3 length: 13 amino acids. Looked up from germline, CDR1 is MNHEY and CDR2 is SVGAGI. The ends were cut back, 5 bases at V and 3 bases at J, with 10 bases in the middle.